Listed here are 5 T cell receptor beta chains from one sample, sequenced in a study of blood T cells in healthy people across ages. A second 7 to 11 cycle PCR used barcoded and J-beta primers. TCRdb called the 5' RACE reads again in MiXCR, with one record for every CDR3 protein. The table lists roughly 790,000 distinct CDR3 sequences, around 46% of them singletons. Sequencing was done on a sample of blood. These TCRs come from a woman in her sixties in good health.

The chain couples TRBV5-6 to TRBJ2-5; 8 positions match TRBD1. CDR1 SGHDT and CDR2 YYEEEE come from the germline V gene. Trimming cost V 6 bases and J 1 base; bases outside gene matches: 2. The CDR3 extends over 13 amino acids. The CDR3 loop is CASNDRGQETQYF. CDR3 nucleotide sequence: TGTGCCAGCAACGACAGGGGCCAAGAGACCCAGTACTTC.

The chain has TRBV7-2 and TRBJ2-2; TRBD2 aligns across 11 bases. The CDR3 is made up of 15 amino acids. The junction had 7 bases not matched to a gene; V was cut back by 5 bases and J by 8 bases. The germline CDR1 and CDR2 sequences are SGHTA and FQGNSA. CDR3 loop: CASSGLAGSSGELFF. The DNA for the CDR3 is TGTGCCAGCAGCGGACTAGCGGGCAGTTCTGGGGAGCTGTTTTTT.

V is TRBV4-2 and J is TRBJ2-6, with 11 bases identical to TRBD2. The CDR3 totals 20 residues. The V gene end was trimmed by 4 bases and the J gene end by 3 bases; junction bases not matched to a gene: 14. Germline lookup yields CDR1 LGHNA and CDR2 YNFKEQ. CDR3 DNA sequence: TGTGCCAGCAGCCTCCAAAGGCGACTAGCGGGACTTGGTGGGGCCAACGTCCTGACTTTC. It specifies CASSLQRRLAGLGGANVLTF.

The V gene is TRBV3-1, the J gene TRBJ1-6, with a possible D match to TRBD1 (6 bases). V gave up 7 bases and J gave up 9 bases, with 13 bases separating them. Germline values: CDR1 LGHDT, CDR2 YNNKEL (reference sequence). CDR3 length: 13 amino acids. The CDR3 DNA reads TGTGCCAGCATAGGCCAGGGGAGTTCACCCCTCCACTTT. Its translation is CASIGQGSSPLHF.

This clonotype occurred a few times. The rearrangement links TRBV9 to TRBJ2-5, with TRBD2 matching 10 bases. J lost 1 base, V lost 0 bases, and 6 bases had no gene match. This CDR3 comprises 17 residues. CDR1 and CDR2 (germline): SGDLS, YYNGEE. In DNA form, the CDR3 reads TGTGCCAGCAGCGTAGAAGCTAGCGGGGGAGCCCAAGAGACCCAGTACTTC. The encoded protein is CASSVEASGGAQETQYF.